This T cell receptor beta chain was obtained from a study of T cells in Graves' hyperthyroidism and ophthalmopathy. Amplification of TCR beta CDR3 regions was performed using RNA transcripts as template. In the first-round RT-PCR of the TCR CDR3, the HTBI primer set was used. MiXCR was run by TCRdb on the multiplex PCR reads, yielding one entry per CDR3 protein. In the table there are 500,000 to 550,000 distinct CDR3 sequences, 15% to 20% of which are singletons. The V and J ends lost 9 bases and 0 bases respectively, with 11 bases between them. The CDR3 has 14 amino acids. Germline loops: CDR1 KGHDR, CDR2 SFDVKD. This clonotype has just a few counts. Diagnoses were established using clinical symptoms, serum thyroxine and TRAb, thyroid ultrasound and orbital computed tomography.

The chain links TRBV24-1 to TRBJ2-4, with unresolved D. The sequence came from a man aged 40-55 years with Graves' ophthalmopathy. The sample taken for sequencing was blood. CDR3 coding DNA: TGTGCCACCTCATGGGGATTAGCCAAAAACATTCAGTACTTC. It encodes CATSWGLAKNIQYF.